The 19 T cell receptor beta chains in this list originate from one sample, sequenced in a study of radiotherapy plus CTLA-4 blockade in lung cancer. Sequencing was performed with immunoSEQ multiplex PCR; in TCRdb, only in-frame clones are kept and a portion is missing. The data show about 110,000 clones, 85% to 90% seen once. The sample consisted of peripheral blood, taken from a patient treated with radiotherapy plus ipilimumab. The receptors derive from a human donor with non-small cell lung cancer that progressed on radiotherapy plus ipilimumab. Some clones in this sample may be carry-over from other donors' samples.

The V gene is TRBV9, the J gene TRBJ2-2; 7 nucleotides agree with TRBD1. The length of the CDR3 is 14 residues. V was pared by 4 bases and J by 7 bases, with 7 bases of the junction left unmatched. CDR1 is SGDLS, CDR2 YYNGEE, per germline. DNA of the CDR3: TGTGCCAGCAGCCTCCGGACAGGAGGCGGGGAGCTGTTTTTT. Its protein is CASSLRTGGGELFF.

This chain connects TRBV4-1 to TRBJ2-1; TRBD2 might be the D (7 bases). Looked up from germline, CDR1 is MGHRA and CDR2 is YSYEKL. With 2 bases removed from V and 0 bases from J, the gap between germline ends came to 17 bases. This CDR3 comprises 18 residues. The CDR3 DNA follows: TGCGCCAGCAGCCAACCTGGAGGGAGGGGGGCCTCCTACAATGAGCAGTTCTTC. This encodes CASSQPGGRGASYNEQFF.

This rearrangement joins TRBV4-3 to TRBJ1-5; 7 nucleotides line up with TRBD1. The V gene end was trimmed by 8 bases and the J gene end by 3 bases; junction bases not matched to a gene: 4. The CDR3 sequence is 13 residues long. The germline V gene has CDR1 LGHNA and CDR2 YSLEER. CDR3 bases: TGCGCCAGCGGGGACAGTGTCAATCAGCCCCAGCATTTT. Its translation: CASGDSVNQPQHF.

The genes are TRBV19 and TRBJ2-3; 11 bases are a match to TRBD2. Trimming cost V 2 bases and J 4 bases; bases outside gene matches: 5. Looked up from germline, CDR1 is LNHDA and CDR2 is SQIVND (reference sequence). The CDR3 sequence is 16 residues long. CDR3 coding DNA: TGTGCCAGTAGTATAAGGAAACTAGCGGGGGCAGATACGCAGTATTTT. It encodes CASSIRKLAGADTQYF.

The gene calls are TRBV6-1 and TRBJ2-3, with a possible D match to TRBD2 (6 bases). V was pared by 4 bases and J by 5 bases, with 10 bases between. Germline assignment: CDR1 MNHNS and CDR2 SASEGT. This CDR3 comprises 13 residues. CDR3 nucleotide sequence: TGTGCCAGCAGTGGCGGGGTGGGAGATACGCAGTATTTT. It encodes CASSGGVGDTQYF.

The chain employs TRBV29-1 and TRBJ1-5; the D gene is possibly TRBD1 (5 bases). V lost 3 bases, J lost 0 bases, and 9 bases lay in between. Germline V gives CDR1 SQVTM, CDR2 ANQGSEA. The CDR3 is made up of 14 amino acids. The CDR3 loop is CSVEGDGSNQPQHF. The CDR3 DNA sequence: TGCAGCGTTGAGGGGGACGGTAGCAATCAGCCCCAGCATTTT.

This clone was observed once. V and J are TRBV18 and TRBJ2-1; 11 bases fit TRBD2. The V and J ends lost 6 bases and 7 bases, in that order; junction bases with no gene match: 8. CDR1 and CDR2 (germline): KGHSH, LQKENI. The CDR3 length is 15 residues. The CDR3 nucleotides read TGTGCCAGCTCCCCCCTTAGCGGGGGGGAGAATGAGCAGTTCTTC. Residues: CASSPLSGGENEQFF. The entire variable domain, with the rest obtained from reference TRBV18 and TRBJ2-1, is as follows: NAGVMQNPRHLVRRRGQEARLRCSPMKGHSHVYWYRQLPEEGLKFMVYLQKENIIDESGMPKERFSAEFPKEGPSILRIQQVVRGDSAAYFCASSPLSGGENEQFFGPGTRLTVL.

The chain links TRBV9 to TRBJ1-2; D is unresolved. The CDR3 spans 15 residues. The V end was cut by 4 bases, the J end by 3 bases, with 16 bases between. Germline-derived CDR1 and CDR2 are SGDLS and YYNGEE. The CDR3 is CASSIRPLPDYGYTF. The CDR3 nucleotides are TGTGCCAGCAGCATAAGACCCCTGCCGGACTATGGCTACACCTTC.

The rearrangement links TRBV4-3 to TRBJ2-2; the D gene is possibly TRBD2 (6 bases). The CDR3 spans 20 residues. Germline V gives CDR1 LGHNA, CDR2 YSLEER. The V end was cut by 4 bases, the J end by 2 bases, with 26 bases between. This CDR3 reads CASSRARGLGHPTNTGELFF. The CDR3 bases are TGCGCCAGCAGCCGCGCAAGGGGACTTGGGCACCCGACTAACACCGGGGAGCTGTTTTTT.

The chain recombines TRBV5-1 with TRBJ2-3; 10 bases match TRBD1. The junction had 5 bases not matched to a gene; V was cut back by 8 bases and J by 2 bases. This CDR3 has 14 amino acids. Per germline, CDR1 SGHRS and CDR2 YFSETQ. The CDR3 nucleotides are TGCGCCAGTACAGACAGGGGGCACACAGATACGCAGTATTTT. Amino acids: CASTDRGHTDTQYF. The full variable domain, in which reference TRBV5-1 and TRBJ2-3 provide the parts outside the CDR3, is KAGVTQTPRYLIKTRGQQVTLSCSPISGHRSVSWYQQTPGQGLQFLFEYFSETQRNKGNFPGRFSGRQFSNSRSEMNVSTLELGDSALYLCASTDRGHTDTQYFGPGTRLTVL.

V usage is TRBV7-2 and J usage is TRBJ2-3; D is ambiguous. V lost 2 bases to trimming and J lost 0 bases, with 6 bases between them. The germline gives CDR1 SGHTA, CDR2 FQGNSA. The CDR3 totals 14 residues. The CDR3 DNA sequence: TGTGCCAGCAGCTTAATACAGAGCACAGATACGCAGTATTTT. Translated: CASSLIQSTDTQYF.

CDR3: CASTRQGGVKHEQYF. The CDR3 region has the DNA TGTGCCAGCACCCGGCAGGGAGGGGTGAAGCACGAGCAGTACTTC. The rearrangement joins TRBV7-2 to TRBJ2-7; 7 nucleotides match TRBD2. V dropped 7 bases and J dropped 5; count of bases not matched to a gene: 14. Germline values: CDR1 SGHTA, CDR2 FQGNSA. CDR3 size: 15 residues.

This chain links TRBV7-6 with TRBJ2-2; possibly TRBD1 for D (6 bases). Trimming took 1 base from V and 1 from J, leaving 10 bases between them. Germline CDR1 reads SGHVS; CDR2 reads FNYEAQ. This CDR3 region has 16 residues. This CDR3 is CASSLGQGLNTGELFF. CDR3 nucleotide sequence: TGTGCCAGCAGCTTAGGCCAGGGGTTGAACACCGGGGAGCTGTTTTTT.

This chain joins TRBV4-2 and TRBJ2-7; TRBD1 matches 8 bases. Trimming at V came to 1 base and at J to 3 bases, leaving 2 bases not matched to a gene. CDR3 length: 14 amino acids. Germline values: CDR1 LGHNA, CDR2 YNFKEQ. The CDR3 loop is CASSQADRGYEQYF. DNA for the CDR3: TGTGCCAGCAGCCAAGCCGACAGGGGCTACGAGCAGTACTTC.

The genes are TRBV28 and TRBJ1-6; TRBD1 agrees at 7 bases. V was pared by 2 bases and J by 7 bases, with 8 bases of the junction left unmatched. The CDR3 is 16 residues long. The germline V gene encodes CDR1 MDHEN and CDR2 SYDVKM. The CDR3 DNA follows: TGTGCCAGCAGTTTAAGACAGGGAGGGTACAATTCACCCCTCCACTTT. Its protein is CASSLRQGGYNSPLHF.

V gene TRBV7-2 combines with J gene TRBJ2-1; D not resolved. CDR1 is SGHTA and CDR2 is FQGNSA in the germline V gene. The CDR3 totals 15 residues. Trimming removed 5 bases from V and 0 bases from J, with 11 bases in between. CDR3 residues: CASSPTASSYNEQFF. The CDR3 DNA reads as TGTGCCAGCAGCCCGACGGCGAGCTCCTACAATGAGCAGTTCTTC.

This clone was seen more than once but under ten times. This sequence joins TRBV28 and TRBJ1-6; no clear D. This CDR3 is built from 14 residues. Trimming pared 3 bases from V and 5 bases from J, leaving 8 bases between. The germline CDR1 and CDR2 sequences are MDHEN and SYDVKM. CDR3 in DNA: TGTGCCAGCAGTTTTGAACTGAATAATTCACCCCTCCACTTT. Amino acids: CASSFELNNSPLHF.

The chain has TRBV5-1 and TRBJ2-3, with D possibly TRBD1 on 6 matching bases. The CDR3 is 14 amino acids. CDR1 is SGHRS and CDR2 is YFSETQ in the germline V gene. V lost 1 base and J lost 6, with 12 bases in between. Here the CDR3 reads CASSLPGQWDTQYF. CDR3 sequence (DNA): TGCGCCAGCAGCTTGCCAGGACAGTGGGATACGCAGTATTTT.

The chain couples TRBV4-2 to TRBJ2-1; 15 bases align to TRBD2. The CDR3 loop spans 17 amino acids. With 4 bases clipped from V and 3 bases from J, the junction kept 4 bases outside the gene matches. Germline V gene lookup returns CDR1 LGHNA and CDR2 YNFKEQ. The CDR3 sequence: CASSRGLAGGYYNEQFF. The CDR3 coding sequence is TGTGCCAGCAGCCGGGGACTAGCGGGGGGTTACTACAATGAGCAGTTCTTC.